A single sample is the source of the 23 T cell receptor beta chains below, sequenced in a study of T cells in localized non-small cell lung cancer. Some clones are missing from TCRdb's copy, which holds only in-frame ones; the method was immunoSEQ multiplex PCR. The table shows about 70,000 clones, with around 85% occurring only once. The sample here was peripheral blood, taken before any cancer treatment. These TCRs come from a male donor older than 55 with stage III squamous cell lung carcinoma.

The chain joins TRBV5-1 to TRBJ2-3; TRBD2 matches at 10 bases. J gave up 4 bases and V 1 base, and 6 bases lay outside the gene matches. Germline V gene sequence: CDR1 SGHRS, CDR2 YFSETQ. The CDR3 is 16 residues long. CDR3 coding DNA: TGCGCCAGCAGCTTGCTAGGGACTAGCGAGGCAGATACGCAGTATTTT. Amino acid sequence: CASSLLGTSEADTQYF.

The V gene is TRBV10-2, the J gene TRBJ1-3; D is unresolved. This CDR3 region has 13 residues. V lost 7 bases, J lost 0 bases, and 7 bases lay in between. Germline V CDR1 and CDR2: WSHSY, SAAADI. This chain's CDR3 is CASKEASGNTIYF. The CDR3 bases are TGCGCCAGCAAGGAAGCCTCTGGAAACACCATATATTTT.

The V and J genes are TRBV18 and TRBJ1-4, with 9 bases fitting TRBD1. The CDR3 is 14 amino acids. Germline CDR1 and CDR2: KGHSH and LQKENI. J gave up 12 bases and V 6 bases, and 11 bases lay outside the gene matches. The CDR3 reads CASSTDRGKLELFF. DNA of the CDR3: TGTGCCAGCTCGACGGACAGGGGAAAGTTAGAACTGTTTTTT.

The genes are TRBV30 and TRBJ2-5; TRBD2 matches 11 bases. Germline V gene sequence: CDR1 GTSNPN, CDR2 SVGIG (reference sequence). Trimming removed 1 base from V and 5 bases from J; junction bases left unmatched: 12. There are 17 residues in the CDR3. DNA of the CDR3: TGTGCCTGGAGTGGGTTTGGTAGCGGGGGGGCCGAGGAGACCCAGTACTTC. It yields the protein CAWSGFGSGGAEETQYF.

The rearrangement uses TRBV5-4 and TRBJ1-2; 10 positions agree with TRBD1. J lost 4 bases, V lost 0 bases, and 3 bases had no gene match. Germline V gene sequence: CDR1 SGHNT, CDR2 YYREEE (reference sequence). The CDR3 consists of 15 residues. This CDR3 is CASSLGGQGIYGYTF. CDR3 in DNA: TGTGCCAGCAGCTTGGGGGGACAGGGGATCTATGGCTACACCTTC.

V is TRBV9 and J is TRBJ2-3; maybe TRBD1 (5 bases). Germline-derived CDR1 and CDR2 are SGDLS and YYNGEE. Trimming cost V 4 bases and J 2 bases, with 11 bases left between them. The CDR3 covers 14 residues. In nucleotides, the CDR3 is TGTGCCAGCAGCCGACAGAAAGCCACAGATACGCAGTATTTT. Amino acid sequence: CASSRQKATDTQYF. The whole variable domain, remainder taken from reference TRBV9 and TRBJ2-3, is DSGVTQTPKHLITATGQRVTLRCSPRSGDLSVYWYQQSLDQGLQFLIQYYNGEERAKGNILERFSAQQFPDLHSELNLSSLELGDSALYFCASSRQKATDTQYFGPGTRLTVL.

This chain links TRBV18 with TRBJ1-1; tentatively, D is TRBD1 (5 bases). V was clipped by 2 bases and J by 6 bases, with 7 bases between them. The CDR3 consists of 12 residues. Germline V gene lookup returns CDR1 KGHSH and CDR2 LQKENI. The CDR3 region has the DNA TGTGCCAGCTCACCAGGGGGGTCTGAAGCTTTCTTT. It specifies CASSPGGSEAFF. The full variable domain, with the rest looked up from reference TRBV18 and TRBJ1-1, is NAGVMQNPRHLVRRRGQEARLRCSPMKGHSHVYWYRQLPEEGLKFMVYLQKENIIDESGMPKERFSAEFPKEGPSILRIQQVVRGDSAAYFCASSPGGSEAFFGQGTRLTVV.

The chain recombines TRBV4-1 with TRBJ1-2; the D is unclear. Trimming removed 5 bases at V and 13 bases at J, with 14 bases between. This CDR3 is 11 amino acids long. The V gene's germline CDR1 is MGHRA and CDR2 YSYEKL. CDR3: CASSSSGRSTF. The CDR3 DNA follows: TGCGCCAGCAGCTCGTCCGGCCGGAGCACCTTC.

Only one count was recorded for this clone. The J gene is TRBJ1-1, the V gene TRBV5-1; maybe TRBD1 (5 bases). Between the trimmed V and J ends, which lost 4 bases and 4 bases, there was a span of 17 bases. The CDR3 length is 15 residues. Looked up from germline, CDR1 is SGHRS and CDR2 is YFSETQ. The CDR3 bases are TGCGCCAGCAGCCCCTTAGGGGTACCCTCCACTGAAGCTTTCTTT. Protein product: CASSPLGVPSTEAFF.

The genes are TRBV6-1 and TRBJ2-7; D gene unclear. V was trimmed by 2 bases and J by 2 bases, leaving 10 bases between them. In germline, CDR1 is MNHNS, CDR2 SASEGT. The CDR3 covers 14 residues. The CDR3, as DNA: TGTGCCAGCAGTGAAAGGTCAGGAGCCTACGAGCAGTACGTC. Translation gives CASSERSGAYEQYV.

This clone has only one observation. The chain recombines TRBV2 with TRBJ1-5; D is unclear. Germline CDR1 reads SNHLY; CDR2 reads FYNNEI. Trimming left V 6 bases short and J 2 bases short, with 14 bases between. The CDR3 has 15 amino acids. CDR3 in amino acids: CASSARAPGNQPQHF. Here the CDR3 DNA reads TGTGCCAGCAGCGCCCGGGCCCCTGGCAATCAGCCCCAGCATTTT.

Here the CDR3 DNA reads TGTGCCAGCAACCCTACGGGACCGGCCTACGAGCAGTACTTC. It encodes CASNPTGPAYEQYF. This chain connects TRBV7-2 to TRBJ2-7; perhaps D is TRBD1 or TRBD2 (5 bases each). The CDR3 contains 14 residues. CDR1 is SGHTA, CDR2 FQGNSA, per germline. The V end was cut by 7 bases, the J end by 2 bases, with 15 bases between.

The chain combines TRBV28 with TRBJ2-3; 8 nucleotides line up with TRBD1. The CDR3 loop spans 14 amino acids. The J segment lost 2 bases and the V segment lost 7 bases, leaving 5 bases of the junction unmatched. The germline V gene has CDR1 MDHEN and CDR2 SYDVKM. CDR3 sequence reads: CASTTGGTTDTQYF. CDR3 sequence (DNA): TGTGCCAGCACTACAGGGGGGACCACAGATACGCAGTATTTT.

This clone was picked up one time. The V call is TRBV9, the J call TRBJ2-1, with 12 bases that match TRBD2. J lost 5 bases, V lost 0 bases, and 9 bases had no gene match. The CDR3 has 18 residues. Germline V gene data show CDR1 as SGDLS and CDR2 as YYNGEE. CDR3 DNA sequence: TGTGCCAGCAGCGTAGAGCTCCGGGCTAGCGGGGGGGACAATGAGCAGTTCTTC. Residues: CASSVELRASGGDNEQFF.

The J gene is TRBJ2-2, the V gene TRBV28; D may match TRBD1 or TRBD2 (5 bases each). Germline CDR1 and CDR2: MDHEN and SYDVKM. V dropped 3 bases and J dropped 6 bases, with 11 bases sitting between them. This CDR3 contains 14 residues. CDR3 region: CASSFPQGAGELFF. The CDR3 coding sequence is TGTGCCAGCAGTTTTCCTCAGGGAGCCGGGGAGCTGTTTTTT.

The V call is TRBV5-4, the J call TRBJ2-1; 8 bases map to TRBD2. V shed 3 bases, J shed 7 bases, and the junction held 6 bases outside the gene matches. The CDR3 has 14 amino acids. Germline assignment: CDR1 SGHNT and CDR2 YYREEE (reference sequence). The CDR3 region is CASSSLAGGNEQFF. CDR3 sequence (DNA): TGTGCCAGCAGCTCACTGGCGGGGGGTAATGAGCAGTTCTTC.

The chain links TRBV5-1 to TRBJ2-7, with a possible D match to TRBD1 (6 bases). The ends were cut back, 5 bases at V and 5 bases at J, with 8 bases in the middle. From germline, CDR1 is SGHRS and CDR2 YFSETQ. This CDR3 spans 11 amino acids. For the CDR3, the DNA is TGCGCCAGCAGTGAGGGGGACGAGCAGTACGTC. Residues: CASSEGDEQYV.

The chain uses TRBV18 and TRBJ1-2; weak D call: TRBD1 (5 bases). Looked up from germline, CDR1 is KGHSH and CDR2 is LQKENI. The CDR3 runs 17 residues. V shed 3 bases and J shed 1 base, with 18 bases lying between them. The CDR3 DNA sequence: TGTGCCAGCTCACCGTTCTTAGAACCAGGGAGTAACTATGGCTACACCTTC. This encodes CASSPFLEPGSNYGYTF.

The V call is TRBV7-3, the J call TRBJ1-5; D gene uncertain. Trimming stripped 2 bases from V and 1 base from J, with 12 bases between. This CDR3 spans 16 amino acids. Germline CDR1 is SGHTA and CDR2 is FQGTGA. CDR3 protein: CASSLLITRSNQPQHF. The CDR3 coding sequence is TGTGCCAGCAGCTTACTAATTACTCGGAGCAATCAGCCCCAGCATTTT.

The CDR3 here is CASSLVHPGNSPLHF. The CDR3 coding sequence is TGTGCCAGCAGCTTAGTCCACCCGGGTAATTCACCCCTCCACTTT. The rearrangement links TRBV13 to TRBJ1-6; D unresolved. V lost 1 base and J lost 6, with 10 bases in between. Germline V gives CDR1 PRHDT, CDR2 FYEKMQ (reference sequence). This CDR3 is 15 amino acids long.

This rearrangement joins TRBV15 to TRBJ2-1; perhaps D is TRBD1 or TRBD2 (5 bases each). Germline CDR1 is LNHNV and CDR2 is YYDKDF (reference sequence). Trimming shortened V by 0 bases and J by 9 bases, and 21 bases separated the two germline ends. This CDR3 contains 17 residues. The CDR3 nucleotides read TGTGCCACCAGCAGAGATTCGAGGGACCCCGGTGGGGGTGAGCAGTTCTTC. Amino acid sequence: CATSRDSRDPGGGEQFF.

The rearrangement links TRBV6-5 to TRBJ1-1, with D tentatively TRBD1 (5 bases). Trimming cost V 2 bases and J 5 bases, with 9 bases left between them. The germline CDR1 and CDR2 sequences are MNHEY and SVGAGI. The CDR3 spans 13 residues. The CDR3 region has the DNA TGTGCCAGCAGTTACCGCGGGGGGACTGAAGCTTTCTTT. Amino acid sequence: CASSYRGGTEAFF.

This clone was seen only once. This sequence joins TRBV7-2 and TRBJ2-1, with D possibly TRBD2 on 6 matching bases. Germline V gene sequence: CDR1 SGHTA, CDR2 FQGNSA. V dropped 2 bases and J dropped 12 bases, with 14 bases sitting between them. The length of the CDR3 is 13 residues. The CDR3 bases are TGTGCCAGCAGCTTAACTTGGGGGGACTGGCAGTTCTTC. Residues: CASSLTWGDWQFF.